This T cell receptor (beta chain) originates from a study of blood T cell repertoires in COVID-19. Enrolment of Seattle patients took place during active infection, and they were followed longitudinally. The CDR3 consists of 17 residues. Losses at the gene ends were 0 bases for V and 2 bases for J; bases not matched to a gene: 7. Germline V gene data show CDR1 as SGDLS and CDR2 as YYNGEE. Clones were read by immunoSEQ multiplex PCR, and TCRdb kept only the in-frame ones, dropping some. The sample consists of some 25,000 clones, 75% to 85% of them appearing once. V and J are TRBV9 and TRBJ2-3; 9 bases are shared with TRBD1. The clonotype originates from a woman in her seventies with COVID-19, enrolled during active disease. Sequences were obtained from peripheral blood. CDR3 nucleotides: TGTGCCAGCAGCGTAGCTTCGGGACAGGGCCTCACAGATACGCAGTATTTT. Translated: CASSVASGQGLTDTQYF.